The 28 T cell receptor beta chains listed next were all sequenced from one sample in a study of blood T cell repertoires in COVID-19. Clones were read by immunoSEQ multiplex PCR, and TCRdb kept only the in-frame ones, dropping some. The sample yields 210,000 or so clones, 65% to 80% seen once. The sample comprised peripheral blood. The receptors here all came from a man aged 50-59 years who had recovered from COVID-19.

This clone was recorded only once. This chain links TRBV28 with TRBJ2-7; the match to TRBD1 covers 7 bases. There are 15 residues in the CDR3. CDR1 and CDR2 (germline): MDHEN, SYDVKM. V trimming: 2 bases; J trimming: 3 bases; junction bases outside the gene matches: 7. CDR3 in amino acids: CASSLPGGLNYEQYF. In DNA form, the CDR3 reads TGTGCCAGCAGTTTACCAGGGGGATTAAACTACGAGCAGTACTTC.

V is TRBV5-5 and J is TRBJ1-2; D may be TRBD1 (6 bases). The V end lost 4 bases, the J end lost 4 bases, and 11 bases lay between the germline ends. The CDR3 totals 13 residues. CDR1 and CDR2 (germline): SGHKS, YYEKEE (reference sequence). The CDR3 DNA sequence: TGTGCCAGCAGCCCTACAGGGCTCTATGGCTACACCTTC. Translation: CASSPTGLYGYTF.

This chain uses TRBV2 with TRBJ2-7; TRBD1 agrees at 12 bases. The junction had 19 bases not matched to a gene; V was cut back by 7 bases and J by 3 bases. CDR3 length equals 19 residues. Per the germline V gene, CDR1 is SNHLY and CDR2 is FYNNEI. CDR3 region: CASTRNLGTGGHKDYEQYF. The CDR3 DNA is TGTGCCAGCACCAGGAACCTCGGGACAGGGGGCCATAAAGACTACGAGCAGTACTTC.

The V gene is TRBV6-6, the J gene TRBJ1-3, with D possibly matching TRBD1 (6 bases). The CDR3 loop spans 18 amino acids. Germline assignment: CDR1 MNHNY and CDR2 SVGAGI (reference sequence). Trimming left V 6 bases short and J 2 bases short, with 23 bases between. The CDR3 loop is CASSRVGTMTGAGNTIYF. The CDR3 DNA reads TGTGCCAGCAGCCGAGTCGGAACTATGACAGGTGCTGGAAACACCATATATTTT.

In nucleotides, the CDR3 is TGTGCCACCGATGAGCTAGCGGGAGCCGTCCCTGAGCAGTTCTTC. Protein sequence: CATDELAGAVPEQFF. V is TRBV7-2 and J is TRBJ2-1, with 10 nucleotides matching TRBD2. Germline values: CDR1 SGHTA, CDR2 FQGNSA. This CDR3 region has 15 residues. J was trimmed by 9 bases and V by 10 bases; bases with no gene match: 15.

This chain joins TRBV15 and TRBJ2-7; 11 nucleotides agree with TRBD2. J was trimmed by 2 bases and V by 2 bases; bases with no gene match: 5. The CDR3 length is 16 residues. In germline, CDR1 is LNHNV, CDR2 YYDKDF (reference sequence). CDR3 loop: CATSRTSGGTPYEQYF. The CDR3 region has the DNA TGTGCCACCAGCAGAACTAGCGGGGGAACCCCCTACGAGCAGTACTTC.

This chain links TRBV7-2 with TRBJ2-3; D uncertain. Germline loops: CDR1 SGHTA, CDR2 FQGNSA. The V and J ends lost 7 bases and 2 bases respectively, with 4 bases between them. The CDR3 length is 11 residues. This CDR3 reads CASTNTDTQYF. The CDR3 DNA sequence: TGTGCCAGCACAAACACAGATACGCAGTATTTT.

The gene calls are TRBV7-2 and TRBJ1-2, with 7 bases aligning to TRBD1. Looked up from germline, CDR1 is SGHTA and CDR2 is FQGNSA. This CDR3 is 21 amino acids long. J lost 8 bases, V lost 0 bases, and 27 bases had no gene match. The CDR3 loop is CASSLAPPTRLNRGPLNGYTF. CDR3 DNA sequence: TGTGCCAGCAGCTTAGCCCCCCCCACCCGCCTTAACAGGGGACCCCTTAACGGCTACACCTTC. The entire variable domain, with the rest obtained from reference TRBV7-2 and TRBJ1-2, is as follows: GAGVSQSPSNKVTEKGKDVELRCDPISGHTALYWYRQSLGQGLEFLIYFQGNSAPDKSGLPSDRFSAERTGGSVSTLTIQRTQQEDSAVYLCASSLAPPTRLNRGPLNGYTFGSGTRLTVV.

The CDR3 DNA reads as TGTGCCAGTAGCTCCTATCGAAGGACTAGCGGGAGTGTAGCTACGCAGTATTTT. This gives the protein CASSSYRRTSGSVATQYF. V is TRBV19 and J is TRBJ2-3; TRBD2 agrees at 13 bases. This CDR3 region has 18 residues. In germline, CDR1 is LNHDA, CDR2 SQIVND (reference sequence). V shed 6 bases, J shed 8 bases, and the junction held 17 bases outside the gene matches.

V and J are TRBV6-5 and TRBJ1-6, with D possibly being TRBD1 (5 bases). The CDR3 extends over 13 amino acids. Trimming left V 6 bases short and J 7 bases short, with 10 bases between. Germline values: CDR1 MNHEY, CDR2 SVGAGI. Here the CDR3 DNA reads TGTGCCAGCAGAGCAGGGATGAATTCACCCCTCCACTTT. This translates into CASRAGMNSPLHF.

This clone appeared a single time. The CDR3: CASSLSGESSYNEQFF. Written as DNA, the CDR3 is TGTGCCAGCAGTTTAAGCGGGGAGAGCTCCTACAATGAGCAGTTCTTC. The V and J genes are TRBV28 and TRBJ2-1; 7 nucleotides match TRBD2. V was clipped by 2 bases and J by 0 bases; unmatched bases: 4. Germline V gene lookup returns CDR1 MDHEN and CDR2 SYDVKM. The CDR3 sequence is 16 residues long.

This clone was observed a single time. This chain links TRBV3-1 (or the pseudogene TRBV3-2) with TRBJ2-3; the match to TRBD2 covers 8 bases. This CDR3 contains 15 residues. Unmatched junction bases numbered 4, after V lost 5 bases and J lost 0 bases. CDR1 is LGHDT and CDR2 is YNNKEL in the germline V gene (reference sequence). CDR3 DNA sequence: TGTGCCAGCAGCATGGCGGGAGGAAGCACAGATACGCAGTATTTT. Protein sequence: CASSMAGGSTDTQYF.

DNA of the CDR3: TGTGCCAGCAGTCTAATCGGACAGCTAGGGAATTCACCCCTCCACTTT. Its translation is CASSLIGQLGNSPLHF. V and J are TRBV28 and TRBJ1-6; possibly TRBD1 for D (6 bases). Trimming pared 5 bases from V and 7 bases from J, leaving 18 bases between. The germline V gene has CDR1 MDHEN and CDR2 SYDVKM. The CDR3 is 16 amino acids.

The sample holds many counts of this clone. CDR3 sequence reads: CASSADRVHQDEQFF. DNA for the CDR3: TGTGCCAGCAGCGCTGACAGGGTTCATCAAGATGAGCAGTTCTTC. The chain uses TRBV7-6 and TRBJ2-1; 7 positions agree with TRBD1. This CDR3 contains 15 residues. Germline CDR1 SGHVS, CDR2 FNYEAQ. Germline trimming cut 5 bases from V and 8 bases from J; bases unmatched to any gene: 12. The whole variable domain, filled in from reference TRBV7-6 and TRBJ2-1, reads GAGVSQSPRYKVTKRGQDVALRCDPISGHVSLYWYRQALGQGPEFLTYFNYEAQQDKSGLPNDRFSAERPEGSISTLTIQRTEQRDSAMYRCASSADRVHQDEQFFGPGTRLTVL.

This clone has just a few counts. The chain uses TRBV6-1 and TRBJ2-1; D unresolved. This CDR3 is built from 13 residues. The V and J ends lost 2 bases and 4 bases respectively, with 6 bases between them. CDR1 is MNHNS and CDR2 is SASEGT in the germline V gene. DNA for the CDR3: TGTGCCAGCAGTGAAACAGAGTACAATGAGCAGTTCTTC. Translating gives CASSETEYNEQFF.

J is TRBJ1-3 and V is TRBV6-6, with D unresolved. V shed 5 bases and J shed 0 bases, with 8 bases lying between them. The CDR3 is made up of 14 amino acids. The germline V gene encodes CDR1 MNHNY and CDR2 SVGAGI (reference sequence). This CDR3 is CASSGSSSGNTIYF. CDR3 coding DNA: TGTGCCAGCAGTGGATCTAGCTCTGGAAACACCATATATTTT.

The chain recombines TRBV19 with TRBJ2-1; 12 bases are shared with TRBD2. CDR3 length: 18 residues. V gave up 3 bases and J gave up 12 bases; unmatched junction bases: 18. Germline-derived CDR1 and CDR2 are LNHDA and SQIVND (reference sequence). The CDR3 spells CASSILATIGLAGSGQFF. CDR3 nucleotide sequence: TGTGCCAGTAGTATCCTCGCAACGATCGGACTAGCGGGGAGTGGGCAGTTCTTC.

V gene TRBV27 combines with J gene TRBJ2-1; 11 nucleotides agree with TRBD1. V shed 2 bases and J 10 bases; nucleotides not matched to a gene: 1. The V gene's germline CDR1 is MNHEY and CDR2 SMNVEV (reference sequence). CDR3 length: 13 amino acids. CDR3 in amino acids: CASSLGQGAEQFF. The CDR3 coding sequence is TGTGCCAGCAGTTTAGGACAGGGGGCAGAGCAGTTCTTC.

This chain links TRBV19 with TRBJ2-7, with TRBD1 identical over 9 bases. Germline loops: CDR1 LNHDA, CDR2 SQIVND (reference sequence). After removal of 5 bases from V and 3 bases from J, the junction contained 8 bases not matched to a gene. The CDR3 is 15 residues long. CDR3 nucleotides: TGTGCCAGTAGTGCGAGGACAGGGGTCAACTACGAGCAGTACTTC. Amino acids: CASSARTGVNYEQYF.

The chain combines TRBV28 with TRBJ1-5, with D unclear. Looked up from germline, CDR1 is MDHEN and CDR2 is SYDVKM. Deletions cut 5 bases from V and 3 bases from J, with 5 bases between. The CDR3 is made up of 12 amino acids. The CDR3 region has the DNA TGTGCCAGCAGTGACAACAATCAGCCCCAGCATTTT. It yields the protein CASSDNNQPQHF. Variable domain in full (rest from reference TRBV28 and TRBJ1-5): DVKVTQSSRYLVKRTGEKVFLECVQDMDHENMFWYRQDPGLGLRLIYFSYDVKMKEKGDIPEGYSVSREKKERFSLILESASTNQTSMYLCASSDNNQPQHFGDGTRLSIL.

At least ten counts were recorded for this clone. CDR3 nucleotide sequence: TGTGCCAGCAACCGAGCCCAGACAGGGAGTCAGGCCGGGGAGCTGTTTTTT. It is translated as CASNRAQTGSQAGELFF. The J gene is TRBJ2-2, the V gene TRBV7-9, with TRBD1 matching over 7 bases. V was clipped by 7 bases and J by 6 bases; unmatched bases: 17. This CDR3 is 17 amino acids long. Germline V CDR1 and CDR2: SEHNR, FQNEAQ (reference sequence).

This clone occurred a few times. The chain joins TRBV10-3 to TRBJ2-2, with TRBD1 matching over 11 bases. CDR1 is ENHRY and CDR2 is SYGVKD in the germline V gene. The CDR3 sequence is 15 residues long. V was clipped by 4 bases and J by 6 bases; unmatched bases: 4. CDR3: CAISARTGGSGELFF. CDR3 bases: TGTGCCATCAGTGCCCGGACAGGGGGCTCCGGGGAGCTGTTTTTT.

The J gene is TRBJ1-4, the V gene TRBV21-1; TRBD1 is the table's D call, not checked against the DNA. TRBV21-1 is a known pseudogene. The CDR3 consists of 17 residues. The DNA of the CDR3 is TGTGCCAGCAGCAGAGAAACAGGCTTTGCAACTAATGAAAAACTGTTTTTT. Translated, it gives CASSRETGFATNEKLFF.

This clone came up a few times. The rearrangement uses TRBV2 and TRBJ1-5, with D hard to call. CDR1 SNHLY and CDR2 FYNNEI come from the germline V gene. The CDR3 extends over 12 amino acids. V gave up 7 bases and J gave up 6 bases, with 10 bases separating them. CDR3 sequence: CASNKEGQPQHF. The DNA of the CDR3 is TGTGCCAGCAATAAGGAGGGTCAGCCCCAGCATTTT.

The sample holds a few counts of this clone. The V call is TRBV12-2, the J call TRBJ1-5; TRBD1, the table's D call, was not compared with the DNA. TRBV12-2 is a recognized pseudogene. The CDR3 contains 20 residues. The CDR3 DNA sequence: TGTGCAAGTCGCTTAGCCCCGGGACAGGGGAGAGTAGGGGGCAATCAGCCCCAGCATTTT. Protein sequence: CASRLAPGQGRVGGNQPQHF.

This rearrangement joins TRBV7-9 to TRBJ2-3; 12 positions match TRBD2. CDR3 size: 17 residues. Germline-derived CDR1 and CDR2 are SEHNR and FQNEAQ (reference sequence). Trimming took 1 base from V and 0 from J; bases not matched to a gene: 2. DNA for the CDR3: TGTGCCAGCAGCTTAGACGGGACTAGCGGGAGCACAGATACGCAGTATTTT. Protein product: CASSLDGTSGSTDTQYF.

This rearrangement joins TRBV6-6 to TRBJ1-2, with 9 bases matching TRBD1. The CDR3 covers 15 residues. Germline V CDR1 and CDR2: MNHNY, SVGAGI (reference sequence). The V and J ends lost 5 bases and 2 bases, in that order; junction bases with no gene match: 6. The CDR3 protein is CASSDTGTGNYGYTF. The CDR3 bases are TGTGCCAGCAGTGACACCGGGACAGGGAACTATGGCTACACCTTC.

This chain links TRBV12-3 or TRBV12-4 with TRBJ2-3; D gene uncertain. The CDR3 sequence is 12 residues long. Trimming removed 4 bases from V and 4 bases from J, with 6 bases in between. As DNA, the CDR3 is TGTGCCAGCAGTTCAGTGCCAGATACGCAGTATTTT. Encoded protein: CASSSVPDTQYF.